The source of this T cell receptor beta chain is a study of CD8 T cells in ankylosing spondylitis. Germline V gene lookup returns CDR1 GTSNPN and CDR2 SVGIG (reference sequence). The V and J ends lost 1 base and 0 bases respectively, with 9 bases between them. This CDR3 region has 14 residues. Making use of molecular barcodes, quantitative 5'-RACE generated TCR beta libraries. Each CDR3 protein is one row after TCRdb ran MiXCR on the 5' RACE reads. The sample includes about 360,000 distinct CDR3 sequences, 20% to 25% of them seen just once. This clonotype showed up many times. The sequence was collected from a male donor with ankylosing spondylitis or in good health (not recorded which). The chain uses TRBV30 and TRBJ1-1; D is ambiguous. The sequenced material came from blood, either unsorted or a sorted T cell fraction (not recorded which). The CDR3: CAWSEGVVNTEAFF. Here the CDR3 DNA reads TGTGCCTGGAGTGAAGGTGTGGTGAACACTGAAGCTTTCTTT.